This T cell receptor (beta chain) was sequenced during a study of T cell responses to AZD1222 COVID-19 vaccine. This clone was counted a single time. Its antigen is undetermined. Study-wide results and caveats: Donor demographics were predominantly white British with a female majority; clonal diversity may be underestimated. CD4 TCRs associated with vaccination spanned spike, dominating at 160-218 and 743-854.

Sequenced by immunoSEQ multiplex PCR; TCRdb stores in-frame clones only, minus some. Counted here are approximately 100,000 clones, more than 70% occurring once; the ten biggest clones make up roughly a tenth. Per the germline V gene, CDR1 is LNHDA and CDR2 is SQIVND (reference sequence). Trimming cost V 2 bases and J 1 base, with 12 bases left between them. The CDR3 runs to 15 residues. The chain is built from TRBV19 and TRBJ2-7, with D perhaps matching TRBD2 (5 bases). The sequences come from peripheral blood, collected 28 days after the second AZD1222 dose. The clonotype originates from an adult who received the AZD1222 COVID-19 vaccine. Here the CDR3 reads CASSIQFRLSYEQYF. The CDR3 region has the DNA TGTGCCAGTAGTATACAATTTCGACTATCCTACGAGCAGTACTTC.